This T cell receptor beta chain stems from a study of T-cell memory formation after mild COVID-19. For the study at large: Clusters were largely donor specific. Regarding the study as a whole: A balance of CD4 and CD8 characterized clones contracting day 15 to 85, whereas later expanders leaned CD4+.

CDR3 length: 14 amino acids. The ends were cut back, 4 bases at V and 5 bases at J, with 15 bases in the middle. Germline CDR1 is SGHRS and CDR2 is YFSETQ. 5'RACE, which relied on constant-segment primers, yielded TCR alpha and TCR beta cDNA libraries carrying sample barcodes and UMIs. Each CDR3 protein gets one entry after TCRdb re-called the 5' RACE reads with MiXCR. This sample has under 300,000 distinct CDR3 sequences; over 8.5% occur once, and the top ten carry 22%. On this clonotype: Its antigen is not known.

The J gene is TRBJ1-2, the V gene TRBV5-1; D may be TRBD1 (5 bases). The sequenced sample was PBMCs or a T cell subset sorted from them (not recorded which). The receptor was isolated from a man between 18 and 29 years old who had mild COVID-19 (a few samples of this study predate the infection). Cell type and time point are not known. This CDR3 reads CASSQGTTVYGYTF. Written as DNA, the CDR3 is TGCGCCAGCAGCCAGGGTACTACGGTTTATGGCTACACCTTC.